The T cell receptor beta chain under discussion was sequenced for a study of shared clonotypes between healthy human individuals. Clones were sequenced by immunoSEQ multiplex PCR, and TCRdb holds only the in-frame ones, with some missing. The data hold around 2,100,000 clones, with just under 95% observed a single time. CD45RO-negative, CCR7-selected cells formed the naive CD8 fraction, which excluded terminally differentiated effector memory CD45RA+ cells. CDR3 size: 15 residues. CDR1 is SNHLY and CDR2 is FYNNEI in the germline V gene. Deletions cut 6 bases from V and 0 bases from J, with 9 bases between. This clone showed up just once.

Sequencing was done on a sample of naive CD8+ T cells sorted from blood. This clonotype was sampled from a young man in good health. The V call is TRBV2, the J call TRBJ1-6; D ambiguous. The CDR3, as DNA: TGTGCCAGCAGGAGGGATAGCTCCTATAATTCACCCCTCCACTTT. Translated: CASRRDSSYNSPLHF.